The 25 T cell receptor beta chains below come from one sample, sequenced in a study of cytomegalovirus exposure and HLA in healthy donors (dated by TCRdb to the late 2010s). Libraries were constructed by the immunoSEQ multiplex PCR assay. For the multiplex PCR, a mixture combining 60 forward primers for TCR Vbeta segments and 13 reverse primers for TCR Jbeta segments was used. The source is immuneACCESS, and TCRdb retained only in-frame sequences with V and J called. Part of the clones is not carried over; for the studies checked, unresolved V genes explain less than half of this, and the remainder is unexplained. The sample records about 95,000 clones, approximately 81% of which are singletons. 4.1% of the sample comes from the top ten. Source material: PBMCs. These receptors all stem from a woman aged 40 to 50 in good health and CMV-seropositive.

The V call is TRBV18, the J call TRBJ2-7; no definite D call. CDR1 KGHSH and CDR2 LQKENI come from the germline V gene. V lost 3 bases and J lost 1, with 10 bases in between. The CDR3 consists of 14 residues. DNA for the CDR3: TGTGCCAGCTCACCCGAGACACCTTCCTACGAGCAGTACTTC. The encoded protein is CASSPETPSYEQYF.

The V and J genes are TRBV28 and TRBJ2-2; D remains unclear. The CDR3 extends over 15 amino acids. Germline V gives CDR1 MDHEN, CDR2 SYDVKM. V was pared by 1 base and J by 1 base, with 7 bases between. Here the CDR3 DNA reads TGTGCCAGCAGTTTATCTCTCGGGAACACCGGGGAGCTGTTTTTT. Protein sequence: CASSLSLGNTGELFF.

CDR3 in amino acids: CASSPPNTDYNEQFF. Written as DNA, the CDR3 is TGTGCCAGCTCACCACCGAATACAGATTACAATGAGCAGTTCTTC. The chain combines TRBV18 with TRBJ2-1; D unresolved. The ends were cut back, 0 bases at V and 4 bases at J, with 10 bases in the middle. The CDR3 totals 15 residues. Germline V gene sequence: CDR1 KGHSH, CDR2 LQKENI.

The genes are TRBV6-1 and TRBJ2-1; D might be TRBD2 (5 bases). V was trimmed by 8 bases and J by 2 bases, leaving 16 bases between them. The germline gives CDR1 MNHNS, CDR2 SASEGT. The CDR3 has 15 residues. In DNA form, the CDR3 reads TGTGCCAGCCGGGGTGGGCTAGAGACCTACAATGAGCAGTTCTTC. Translated, it gives CASRGGLETYNEQFF.

The chain couples TRBV19 to TRBJ1-2; 7 bases match TRBD1. In germline, CDR1 is LNHDA, CDR2 SQIVND (reference sequence). The J segment lost 4 bases and the V segment lost 6 bases, leaving 8 bases of the junction unmatched. This CDR3 contains 14 residues. CDR3 sequence reads: CASSPTGAGYGYTF. The CDR3 DNA is TGTGCCAGTAGCCCAACAGGGGCCGGCTATGGCTACACCTTC.

The chain employs TRBV7-3 and TRBJ2-5; TRBD2 matches at 12 bases. The germline gives CDR1 SGHTA, CDR2 FQGTGA. The CDR3 contains 15 residues. V lost 3 bases and J lost 5; bases outside the gene matches: 4. The CDR3 DNA is TGTGCCAGCAGCTTGACTAGCGGGAGCTTCGAGACCCAGTACTTC. Translating it yields CASSLTSGSFETQYF.

The chain employs TRBV5-1 and TRBJ1-2; the D gene is possibly TRBD1 (5 bases). The CDR3 runs to 14 residues. CDR1 and CDR2 from the germline V gene are SGHRS and YFSETQ. V lost 4 bases and J 8 bases, leaving 18 bases between the germline ends. The CDR3 nucleotides are TGCGCCAGCAGCGCGGGACGGGTGGGGAGCGGCTACACCTTC. Amino acids: CASSAGRVGSGYTF.

The chain joins TRBV7-8 to TRBJ2-5, with TRBD2 matching 8 bases. With V trimmed by 5 bases and J by 2 bases, 7 bases remained unmatched. The germline V gene encodes CDR1 SGHVS and CDR2 FQNEAQ. CDR3 size: 15 residues. The CDR3 bases are TGTGCCAGCAGCGGACGACTAGCGCGTCAAGAGACCCAGTACTTC. It is translated as CASSGRLARQETQYF.

The chain links TRBV28 to TRBJ2-7; possible D gene TRBD1, 5 bases. CDR1 is MDHEN, CDR2 SYDVKM, per germline. V was trimmed by 6 bases and J by 0 bases, leaving 12 bases between them. There are 14 residues in the CDR3. CDR3 in DNA: TGTGCCAGCAGGGAGACAGAGAGCTCCTACGAGCAGTACTTC. Its translation is CASRETESSYEQYF.

This rearrangement joins TRBV4-2 to TRBJ2-2; 8 nucleotides agree with TRBD1. The V gene end was trimmed by 4 bases and the J gene end by 4 bases; junction bases not matched to a gene: 8. Per germline, CDR1 LGHNA and CDR2 YNFKEQ. The CDR3 contains 16 residues. CDR3 in DNA: TGTGCCAGCAGCCTCACGACAGGGGCGGCCACCGGGGAGCTGTTTTTT. This translates into CASSLTTGAATGELFF.

This clone was picked up one time. The rearrangement uses TRBV9 and TRBJ1-2, with 8 positions matching TRBD1. CDR1 and CDR2 (germline): SGDLS, YYNGEE. The CDR3 spans 17 residues. Trimming cost V 0 bases and J 8 bases; bases outside gene matches: 15. The CDR3 DNA follows: TGTGCCAGCAGCGTAGCCCTCGGGACAGGTGGGGAAGTCGGCTACACCTTC. This gives the protein CASSVALGTGGEVGYTF.

The chain joins TRBV5-8 to TRBJ2-2, with D possibly TRBD2 on 6 matching bases. The CDR3 sequence is 15 residues long. Germline loops: CDR1 SGHTS, CDR2 YDEGEE. The V gene lost 4 bases and the J gene lost 3 bases, with 13 bases spanning the gap. CDR3 residues: CASSVRDFDTGELFF. The CDR3 DNA reads TGTGCCAGCAGCGTCCGGGACTTTGACACCGGGGAGCTGTTTTTT.

This chain connects TRBV5-1 to TRBJ2-3; D ambiguous. Germline CDR1 SGHRS, CDR2 YFSETQ. V dropped 5 bases and J dropped 1 base, with 11 bases sitting between them. The CDR3 is made up of 14 amino acids. DNA for the CDR3: TGCGCCAGCAGATCCGAGCAGGGCACAGATACGCAGTATTTT. It is translated as CASRSEQGTDTQYF.

V and J are TRBV5-1 and TRBJ2-5; D perhaps matches TRBD1 (5 bases). The closer fit of TRBJ2-7 to the DNA end suggests the J call may be wrong. The germline V gene encodes CDR1 SGHRS and CDR2 YFSETQ. The CDR3 extends over 14 amino acids. The CDR3 protein is CASKLSDSTYEQYF. CDR3 coding DNA: TGCGCCAGCAAGCTAAGTGACAGCACCTACGAGCAGTACTTC.

The rearrangement uses TRBV5-1 and TRBJ2-1, with 12 bases that match TRBD2. Losses at the gene ends were 4 bases for V and 7 bases for J; bases not matched to a gene: 9. The CDR3 is 16 amino acids. Per germline, CDR1 SGHRS and CDR2 YFSETQ. The CDR3, as DNA: TGCGCCAGCAGCCTCGCGACTAGCGGGAGTTTAAATGAGCAGTTCTTC. Translation gives CASSLATSGSLNEQFF.

The rearrangement uses TRBV10-3 and TRBJ2-7, with 9 positions matching TRBD1. The CDR3 spans 14 residues. The junction had 7 bases not matched to a gene; V was cut back by 8 bases and J by 2 bases. Germline CDR1 ENHRY, CDR2 SYGVKD. The CDR3 coding sequence is TGTGCCATCCGATCCGGGACAGGGCCCTACGAGCAGTACTTC. It codes for CAIRSGTGPYEQYF.

V gene TRBV27 combines with J gene TRBJ2-7; weak D call: TRBD1 (6 bases). This CDR3 is 15 amino acids long. Germline assignment: CDR1 MNHEY and CDR2 SMNVEV (reference sequence). Trimming pared 3 bases from V and 5 bases from J, leaving 17 bases between. DNA of the CDR3: TGTGCCAGCAGTTTGGAGCCACGGACAGCCAACGAGCAGTACTTC. Translating gives CASSLEPRTANEQYF.

This chain connects TRBV4-2 to TRBJ2-7, with TRBD1 matching over 7 bases. In germline, CDR1 is LGHNA, CDR2 YNFKEQ. This CDR3 comprises 15 residues. V gave up 4 bases and J gave up 3 bases; unmatched junction bases: 9. In DNA, the CDR3 is TGTGCCAGCAGCCCCCCAGGGACAGATAGCTACGAGCAGTACTTC. Protein: CASSPPGTDSYEQYF.

The CDR3 sequence is CASSFKTEDAKNIQYF. The CDR3 bases are TGTGCCAGCAGCTTCAAAACGGAGGATGCCAAAAACATTCAGTACTTC. This chain joins TRBV7-9 and TRBJ2-4; D is possibly TRBD2 (5 bases). Trimming shortened V by 3 bases and J by 1 base, and 13 bases separated the two germline ends. From germline, CDR1 is SEHNR and CDR2 FQNEAQ (reference sequence). The CDR3 covers 16 residues.

This clone has just a few counts. As DNA, the CDR3 is TGTGCCAGCAGTCCCGGGGATCGGTCCACCGGGGAGCTGTTTTTT. It specifies CASSPGDRSTGELFF. The rearrangement uses TRBV28 and TRBJ2-2, with TRBD2 as a possible D gene (5 bases). The CDR3 length is 15 residues. Deletions cut 5 bases from V and 4 bases from J, with 14 bases between. Per the germline V gene, CDR1 is MDHEN and CDR2 is SYDVKM.

V and J are TRBV5-1 and TRBJ1-3; 7 bases fit TRBD1. In germline, CDR1 is SGHRS, CDR2 YFSETQ. CDR3 length: 19 amino acids. After removal of 1 base from V and 0 bases from J, the junction contained 13 bases not matched to a gene. CDR3 sequence: CASSLSYNRGGGSGNTIYF. The DNA of the CDR3 is TGCGCCAGCAGCTTGTCCTACAACAGGGGAGGCGGCTCTGGAAACACCATATATTTT.

The chain uses TRBV10-2 and TRBJ1-1; no reliable D call. Germline V gene sequence: CDR1 WSHSY, CDR2 SAAADI. The CDR3 is made up of 12 amino acids. Deletions cut 7 bases from V and 1 base from J, with 7 bases between. The CDR3 loop reads CASINGNTEAFF. The CDR3 DNA reads TGCGCCAGCATTAACGGGAACACTGAAGCTTTCTTT.

The chain uses TRBV30 and TRBJ1-2; D not resolved. Trimming left V 2 bases short and J 2 bases short, with 6 bases between. This CDR3 contains 12 residues. Germline values: CDR1 GTSNPN, CDR2 SVGIG (reference sequence). The CDR3 protein is CAWSLQNYGYTF. The CDR3 DNA reads TGTGCCTGGAGTTTACAGAACTATGGCTACACCTTC. Full variable domain (missing parts from reference TRBV30 and TRBJ1-2): SQTIHQWPATLVQPVGSPLSLECTVEGTSNPNLYWYRQAAGRGLQLLFYSVGIGQISSEVPQNLSASRPQDRQFILSSKKLLLSDSGFYLCAWSLQNYGYTFGSGTRLTVV.

The rearrangement uses TRBV7-3 and TRBJ1-1, with 7 bases fitting TRBD1. Germline V lookup: CDR1 SGHTA, CDR2 FQGTGA. The length of the CDR3 is 15 residues. The V segment lost 3 bases and the J segment 3 bases; nucleotides outside the gene matches: 7. In nucleotides, the CDR3 is TGTGCCAGCAGCTTCCAGGGACAGAGGGACACTGAAGCTTTCTTT. Translating gives CASSFQGQRDTEAFF.

The genes are TRBV27 and TRBJ1-1; 10 bases line up with TRBD1. CDR3 length: 13 amino acids. V gave up 5 bases and J gave up 4 bases; unmatched junction bases: 1. Germline V lookup: CDR1 MNHEY, CDR2 SMNVEV (reference sequence). The CDR3 DNA reads as TGTGCCAGCAGTAGACAGGGGGCCACTGAAGCTTTCTTT. Its translation is CASSRQGATEAFF.